These 20 T cell receptor beta chains were all obtained from the same sample, sequenced in a study of graft-versus-host responses after intestinal transplantation (dated by TCRdb to 2020 to 2023). These receptors have no identified antigens. This specimen's time point label, interpreted: cells obtained before transplantation from donor or recipient. The protocol used for the library was the immunoSEQ multiplex PCR assay. Drawn from immuneACCESS, this table holds only the in-frame rearrangements with V and J called that TCRdb kept. Clones are partly lost; checked studies trace under half to an unresolved V gene and leave the rest unexplained. In this sample the table shows 90,000 to 95,000 clones, 91% of which occur a single time. The ten biggest clones cover over 0.4% of the sample. The input for sequencing was unstimulated CD8+ T cells sorted from spleen or lymph node cells, taken before intestinal transplant. Receptors were obtained from a human donor who received an intestinal transplant.

For this clone: The sample holds other DNA sequences that translate to the same CDR3. The V and J genes are TRBV19 and TRBJ2-7; 7 positions agree with TRBD2. The CDR3 consists of 14 residues. Per the germline V gene, CDR1 is LNHDA and CDR2 is SQIVND (reference sequence). V gave up 5 bases and J gave up 2 bases; unmatched junction bases: 6. The CDR3 here is CASSPGLGPYEQYF. The CDR3 DNA sequence: TGTGCCAGTAGTCCCGGACTAGGACCCTACGAGCAGTACTTC.

This chain links TRBV5-5 with TRBJ2-2; D may be TRBD1 (5 bases). The CDR3 has 15 residues. From germline, CDR1 is SGHKS and CDR2 YYEKEE (reference sequence). V was pared by 1 base and J by 1 base, with 8 bases between. The CDR3 region has the DNA TGTGCCAGCAGCTTGACAGGTGGGAACACCGGGGAGCTGTTTTTT. It is translated as CASSLTGGNTGELFF.

This rearrangement joins TRBV7-9 to TRBJ2-3; TRBD2 might be the D (6 bases). Germline V CDR1 and CDR2: SEHNR, FQNEAQ (reference sequence). This CDR3 is 15 amino acids long. V lost 2 bases, J lost 1 base, and 10 bases lay in between. CDR3 region: CASSLSSGGTDTQYF. The CDR3 DNA reads TGTGCCAGCAGCTTATCCTCGGGGGGCACAGATACGCAGTATTTT.

V and J are TRBV15 and TRBJ2-5, with D perhaps matching TRBD1 (5 bases). The CDR3 sequence is 14 residues long. CDR1 and CDR2 from the germline V gene are LNHNV and YYDKDF (reference sequence). Trimming shortened V by 3 bases and J by 0 bases, and 8 bases separated the two germline ends. CDR3 residues: CATSSRGNQETQYF. The CDR3 DNA reads as TGTGCCACCAGCAGTAGGGGAAACCAAGAGACCCAGTACTTC.

This clone came up a few times. The rearrangement uses TRBV27 and TRBJ1-3; TRBD1 agrees at 9 bases. J was trimmed by 1 base and V by 6 bases; bases with no gene match: 1. This CDR3 contains 14 residues. Germline V gene sequence: CDR1 MNHEY, CDR2 SMNVEV (reference sequence). In DNA form, the CDR3 reads TGTGCCAGCAGGGGGACAGGGTCTGGAAACACCATATATTTT. This sequence encodes CASRGTGSGNTIYF.

The V gene is TRBV4-1, the J gene TRBJ2-7; TRBD1 agrees at 8 bases. V trimming: 4 bases; J trimming: 0 bases; junction bases outside the gene matches: 5. CDR3 length: 15 residues. Germline V gives CDR1 MGHRA, CDR2 YSYEKL. The DNA for the CDR3 is TGCGCCAGCAGCCGGAGACAGGGGAGCTCCTACGAGCAGTACTTC. It encodes CASSRRQGSSYEQYF.

The chain combines TRBV10-3 with TRBJ2-2; 10 nucleotides align to TRBD2. Losses at the gene ends were 9 bases for V and 2 bases for J; bases not matched to a gene: 6. The V gene's germline CDR1 is ENHRY and CDR2 SYGVKD. The CDR3 contains 15 residues. In nucleotides, the CDR3 is TGTGCCATTGGACGGACTAGCGGAAACACCGGGGAGCTGTTTTTT. Translated: CAIGRTSGNTGELFF.

This clone came up once. The chain couples TRBV2 to TRBJ1-1, with D possibly TRBD1 on 6 matching bases. The CDR3 is made up of 15 amino acids. V was pared by 5 bases and J by 7 bases, with 20 bases between. Germline values: CDR1 SNHLY, CDR2 FYNNEI. The CDR3 DNA is TGTGCCAGCAGTACCCTTTGGACAGACCCGAATGAAGCTTTCTTT. Its translation: CASSTLWTDPNEAFF.

The V gene is TRBV7-9, the J gene TRBJ1-2; no definite D call. The CDR3 consists of 15 residues. Deletions cut 2 bases from V and 0 bases from J, with 10 bases between. CDR1 and CDR2 from the germline V gene are SEHNR and FQNEAQ (reference sequence). DNA for the CDR3: TGTGCCAGCAGCTTATCGGGTCGTGCTAACTATGGCTACACCTTC. Protein: CASSLSGRANYGYTF.

This clone is a singleton in its sample. The rearrangement links TRBV27 to TRBJ1-5; TRBD1 agrees at 7 bases. The CDR3 length is 15 residues. V lost 3 bases and J lost 7; bases outside the gene matches: 9. The V gene's germline CDR1 is MNHEY and CDR2 SMNVEV (reference sequence). The CDR3: CASSFGGGRLQPQHF. As DNA, the CDR3 is TGTGCCAGCAGTTTCGGAGGGGGCAGGTTGCAGCCCCAGCATTTT.

This clone showed up just once. This chain joins TRBV6-5 and TRBJ2-1; no clear D. The CDR3 extends over 15 amino acids. The germline V gene has CDR1 MNHEY and CDR2 SVGAGI. The V end lost 7 bases, the J end lost 0 bases, and 13 bases lay between the germline ends. The CDR3 coding sequence is TGTGCCAGCACCTACTCGCCTAGCTCCTACAATGAGCAGTTCTTC. Translating gives CASTYSPSSYNEQFF.

The J gene is TRBJ2-7, the V gene TRBV28; the D gene is possibly TRBD2 (6 bases). Per the germline V gene, CDR1 is MDHEN and CDR2 is SYDVKM. V was trimmed by 6 bases and J by 6 bases, leaving 15 bases between them. The CDR3 runs 13 residues. For the CDR3, the DNA is TGTGCCAGCAGCGAATTTCGGGACTCCGAGCAGTACTTC. Translation gives CASSEFRDSEQYF. Full variable domain (remainder filled in from reference TRBV28 and TRBJ2-7): DVKVTQSSRYLVKRTGEKVFLECVQDMDHENMFWYRQDPGLGLRLIYFSYDVKMKEKGDIPEGYSVSREKKERFSLILESASTNQTSMYLCASSEFRDSEQYFGPGTRLTVT.

The CDR3 DNA sequence: TGTGCCAGCAGCCCCAACATGAACACTGAAGCTTTCTTT. It is translated as CASSPNMNTEAFF. The chain combines TRBV11-2 with TRBJ1-1; no firm D call. The V gene lost 5 bases and the J gene lost 0 bases, with 7 bases spanning the gap. Looked up from germline, CDR1 is SGHAT and CDR2 is FQNNGV. The CDR3 length is 13 residues.

This clone was observed a handful of times. This sequence joins TRBV5-6 and TRBJ2-7; 9 bases align to TRBD1. The V gene's germline CDR1 is SGHDT and CDR2 YYEEEE. The trim removed 4 bases at V and 2 bases at J, leaving 4 bases unmatched. The CDR3 extends over 14 amino acids. For the CDR3, the DNA is TGTGCCAGCAGCCCGGGACAGGGACCCTACGAGCAGTACTTC. This sequence encodes CASSPGQGPYEQYF.

The chain carries TRBV30 and TRBJ2-3; 7 bases line up with TRBD1. Germline assignment: CDR1 GTSNPN and CDR2 SVGIG (reference sequence). V lost 5 bases to trimming and J lost 7 bases; unmatched junction nucleotides: 15. The CDR3 runs to 15 residues. The CDR3 spells CAWGDRDSRGYTQYF. The CDR3 DNA sequence: TGTGCCTGGGGCGACAGGGATTCCCGAGGGTATACGCAGTATTTT.

V and J are TRBV19 and TRBJ1-3; D possibly corresponds to TRBD1 (6 bases). V lost 7 bases to trimming and J lost 0 bases, with 10 bases between them. The CDR3 spans 14 residues. Germline CDR1 LNHDA, CDR2 SQIVND (reference sequence). CDR3 DNA sequence: TGTGCCAGTACCCTGACAGGCTCTGGAAACACCATATATTTT. It encodes CASTLTGSGNTIYF.

V usage is TRBV28 and J usage is TRBJ2-3, with D possibly being TRBD1 (6 bases). The germline V and J ends were trimmed by 6 bases and 6 bases, with 13 bases remaining between them. This CDR3 region has 13 residues. The germline V gene encodes CDR1 MDHEN and CDR2 SYDVKM. CDR3 region: CASRQGERDTQYF. In DNA, the CDR3 is TGTGCCAGCAGACAGGGCGAGAGGGATACGCAGTATTTT.

The chain links TRBV7-8 to TRBJ2-7; weak D call: TRBD1 (6 bases). Germline V gene sequence: CDR1 SGHVS, CDR2 FQNEAQ. The CDR3 length is 14 residues. The ends were cut back, 4 bases at V and 4 bases at J, with 14 bases in the middle. The CDR3, as DNA: TGTGCCAGCAGCTCCAGAGACAGGTTATACGAGCAGTACTTC. Translated, it gives CASSSRDRLYEQYF.

V is TRBV7-9 and J is TRBJ2-3, with 8 positions matching TRBD1. Trimming cost V 5 bases and J 7 bases; bases outside gene matches: 14. The CDR3 extends over 16 amino acids. Germline V gene data show CDR1 as SEHNR and CDR2 as FQNEAQ (reference sequence). The CDR3 reads CASSPLTPDRGHTQYF. CDR3 coding DNA: TGTGCCAGCAGCCCCCTAACCCCCGACAGGGGACATACGCAGTATTTT. Complete variable domain (other parts from reference TRBV7-9 and TRBJ2-3): DTGVSQNPRHKITKRGQNVTFRCDPISEHNRLYWYRQTLGQGPEFLTYFQNEAQLEKSRLLSDRFSAERPKGSFSTLEIQRTEQGDSAMYLCASSPLTPDRGHTQYFGPGTRLTVL.

The V gene is TRBV30, the J gene TRBJ2-7, with a possible D match to TRBD1 (5 bases). The CDR3 contains 13 residues. The V and J ends lost 2 bases and 2 bases respectively, with 10 bases between them. Germline V lookup: CDR1 GTSNPN, CDR2 SVGIG (reference sequence). CDR3 amino acids: CAWSYSGPYEQYF. The CDR3, as DNA: TGTGCCTGGAGTTATTCAGGGCCCTACGAGCAGTACTTC.